Following are 18 T cell receptor beta chains from one sample sequenced in a study of shared clonotypes between healthy human individuals. Only in-frame clones appear in the TCRdb table, and some are missing; sequencing was by immunoSEQ multiplex PCR. The profile shows more than 450,000 clones, 75% to 85% of them singletons. Input material: PBMCs. Every receptor here comes from a woman aged 40 to 55 in good health. Some clones in this sample may be carry-over from other donors' samples.

The chain employs TRBV2 and TRBJ2-1; TRBD2 matches 8 bases. Germline-derived CDR1 and CDR2 are SNHLY and FYNNEI. This CDR3 contains 14 residues. V shed 6 bases, J shed 8 bases, and the junction held 9 bases outside the gene matches. The CDR3 DNA follows: TGTGCCAGCAGGCCGCGGGAGGCCAGGGATGAGCAGTTCTTC. Translating gives CASRPREARDEQFF.

The genes are TRBV5-6 and TRBJ2-3, with 7 bases that match TRBD1. The V segment lost 2 bases and the J segment 7 bases; nucleotides outside the gene matches: 10. Germline CDR1 reads SGHDT; CDR2 reads YYEEEE. The CDR3 is 15 amino acids. The DNA for the CDR3 is TGTGCCAGCAGCTTTAGGACAGGCCTGCAATATACGCAGTATTTT. It codes for CASSFRTGLQYTQYF.

The CDR3 sequence is CASSEPHRGLNEQFF. In DNA form, the CDR3 reads TGTGCCAGCAGTGAACCTCACAGGGGGCTGAATGAGCAGTTCTTC. The chain recombines TRBV2 with TRBJ2-1; 9 bases are shared with TRBD1. Per germline, CDR1 SNHLY and CDR2 FYNNEI. Trimming removed 2 bases from V and 7 bases from J; junction bases left unmatched: 6. The CDR3 extends over 15 amino acids.

V and J are TRBV4-1 and TRBJ1-3; TRBD1 is a possible D gene (5 bases). Trimming stripped 0 bases from V and 4 bases from J, with 13 bases between. This CDR3 spans 16 amino acids. Per the germline V gene, CDR1 is MGHRA and CDR2 is YSYEKL. The CDR3 DNA reads as TGCGCCAGCAGCCAAGACCCCCCCGGGGACGGAAACACCATATATTTT. This translates into CASSQDPPGDGNTIYF.

The chain links TRBV19 to TRBJ1-2; 9 nucleotides agree with TRBD1. V shed 4 bases, J shed 14 bases, and the junction held 5 bases outside the gene matches. Germline assignment: CDR1 LNHDA and CDR2 SQIVND (reference sequence). The CDR3 spans 11 residues. The CDR3 region has the DNA TGTGCCAGTAGTACAGGACAGGGGAAAACCTTC. Protein sequence: CASSTGQGKTF.

The chain carries TRBV2 and TRBJ1-2, with D unclear. The CDR3 has 11 residues. CDR1 and CDR2 (germline): SNHLY, FYNNEI. Between the trimmed V and J ends, which lost 7 bases and 5 bases, there was a span of 8 bases. Here the CDR3 reads CASNPDYGYTF. For the CDR3, the DNA is TGTGCCAGCAACCCCGATTATGGCTACACCTTC.

The V and J genes are TRBV7-9 and TRBJ1-1, with D unresolved. The CDR3 totals 16 residues. Trimming pared 5 bases from V and 5 bases from J, leaving 21 bases between. Looked up from germline, CDR1 is SEHNR and CDR2 is FQNEAQ (reference sequence). The CDR3 sequence: CASSQQTDVVGTEAFF. The DNA for the CDR3 is TGTGCCAGCAGCCAACAGACCGACGTGGTTGGGACTGAAGCTTTCTTT. The whole variable domain, filled in from reference TRBV7-9 and TRBJ1-1, reads DTGVSQNPRHKITKRGQNVTFRCDPISEHNRLYWYRQTLGQGPEFLTYFQNEAQLEKSRLLSDRFSAERPKGSFSTLEIQRTEQGDSAMYLCASSQQTDVVGTEAFFGQGTRLTVV.

V is TRBV18 and J is TRBJ2-3; D possibly corresponds to TRBD2 (6 bases). This CDR3 has 16 amino acids. CDR1 and CDR2 (germline): KGHSH, LQKENI. V was pared by 2 bases and J by 3 bases, with 15 bases between. The CDR3 sequence: CASSPFAGTLTDTQYF. CDR3 in DNA: TGTGCCAGCTCACCATTTGCGGGAACCCTTACAGATACGCAGTATTTT.

V usage is TRBV28 and J usage is TRBJ2-2; TRBD1 agrees at 11 bases. Germline values: CDR1 MDHEN, CDR2 SYDVKM. This CDR3 comprises 15 residues. The V and J ends lost 6 bases and 7 bases, in that order; junction bases with no gene match: 7. The CDR3 nucleotides read TGTGCCAGCAGCACAGGACAGGGGGCGTTCGGGGAGCTGTTTTTT. It codes for CASSTGQGAFGELFF.

As for this clone: The same CDR3 is also encoded by other DNA sequences in this sample. V and J are TRBV18 and TRBJ2-1; TRBD2 is a possible D gene (5 bases). This CDR3 is 15 amino acids long. V was pared by 2 bases and J by 4 bases, with 12 bases between. The germline V gene encodes CDR1 KGHSH and CDR2 LQKENI. The CDR3 sequence is CASSPASGRYNEQFF. CDR3 DNA sequence: TGTGCCAGCTCACCAGCCAGCGGAAGATACAATGAGCAGTTCTTC.

In this sample, this clone turned up a few times. The chain uses TRBV9 and TRBJ2-1; TRBD1 or TRBD2 may be the D gene (5 bases each). Trimming cost V 0 bases and J 0 bases, with 10 bases left between them. The CDR3 sequence is 16 residues long. Germline assignment: CDR1 SGDLS and CDR2 YYNGEE. The CDR3 coding sequence is TGTGCCAGCAGCGTAGCTGGGGCGGGCTCCTACAATGAGCAGTTCTTC. Translated: CASSVAGAGSYNEQFF.

The chain uses TRBV6-4 and TRBJ1-1; D is unresolved. V lost 6 bases, J lost 0 bases, and 8 bases lay in between. The CDR3 contains 13 residues. Germline V lookup: CDR1 MRHNA, CDR2 SNTAGT. In DNA, the CDR3 is TGTGCCAGCAGCTTCAGATTGAACACTGAAGCTTTCTTT. As protein: CASSFRLNTEAFF.

V and J are TRBV10-3 and TRBJ1-5, with a possible D match to TRBD1 (6 bases). This CDR3 is 16 amino acids long. Germline V lookup: CDR1 ENHRY, CDR2 SYGVKD. Deletions cut 2 bases from V and 3 bases from J, with 14 bases between. This chain's CDR3 is CAISEGGQVLNQPQHF. Here the CDR3 DNA reads TGTGCCATCAGTGAGGGGGGCCAAGTCCTCAATCAGCCCCAGCATTTT.

This clone was detected only once. The CDR3 reads CASTDTSNQPQHF. In DNA, the CDR3 is TGTGCCAGTACCGATACGAGCAATCAGCCCCAGCATTTT. The gene calls are TRBV19 and TRBJ1-5; no firm D call. Germline values: CDR1 LNHDA, CDR2 SQIVND (reference sequence). This CDR3 region has 13 residues. V was shortened by 7 bases and J by 1 base, with 8 bases between the two germline ends.

The V and J genes are TRBV25-1 and TRBJ1-1; D possibly corresponds to TRBD1 (6 bases). Germline values: CDR1 MGHDK, CDR2 SYGVNS. V shed 5 bases and J shed 11 bases, with 30 bases lying between them. The CDR3 has 17 residues. This CDR3 is CASSPPRGQGPRLDAFF. The DNA of the CDR3 is TGTGCCAGCAGTCCCCCCCGGGGGCAGGGACCCCGGCTAGACGCTTTCTTT.

The chain joins TRBV25-1 to TRBJ2-1; D tentatively reads TRBD1 or TRBD2 (5 bases each). V was trimmed by 3 bases and J by 7 bases, leaving 19 bases between them. The CDR3 extends over 16 amino acids. Germline V CDR1 and CDR2: MGHDK, SYGVNS. The CDR3 DNA follows: TGTGCCAGCAGTGATTTCGGCCTAGGAGAGGGGAATGAGCAGTTCTTC. As protein: CASSDFGLGEGNEQFF.

About this clone itself: Other DNA sequences in this specimen translate into the identical CDR3. The genes are TRBV29-1 and TRBJ1-1, with 9 bases lining up with TRBD1. This CDR3 region has 14 residues. Germline V gives CDR1 SQVTM, CDR2 ANQGSEA. Trimming removed 6 bases from V and 7 bases from J; junction bases left unmatched: 12. The CDR3 protein is CSVNLGQGLGEAFF. The CDR3 coding sequence is TGCAGCGTAAACCTCGGACAGGGGTTGGGTGAAGCTTTCTTT.

CDR3 sequence reads: CASSLRGSWYNEQFF. CDR3 bases: TGTGCCAGCAGCTTACGTGGGAGTTGGTACAATGAGCAGTTCTTC. The V gene is TRBV7-3, the J gene TRBJ2-1; weak D call: TRBD2 (5 bases). The CDR3 loop spans 15 amino acids. With 2 bases removed from V and 4 bases from J, the gap between germline ends came to 12 bases. Germline loops: CDR1 SGHTA, CDR2 FQGTGA.